This TCR beta chain was documented in a study of blood T cell repertoires in COVID-19. Study as a whole: T cells, B-cell-depleted T cells, or PBMCs supplied cDNA or gDNA.

V gave up 6 bases and J gave up 3 bases, with 4 bases separating them. This CDR3 region has 10 residues. Germline CDR1 is SQVTM and CDR2 is ANQGSEA. Sequencing was performed with immunoSEQ multiplex PCR; in TCRdb, only in-frame clones are kept and a portion is missing. Of under 300,000 clones detected, over 75% appear once; the ten largest clones hold more than 10%. Sequenced material: peripheral blood. The TCR originated in a human donor in a cohort sampled during active COVID-19. J is TRBJ2-3 and V is TRBV29-1; D is ambiguous. CDR3 in amino acids: CSVATDTQYF. CDR3 in DNA: TGCAGCGTGGCAACAGATACGCAGTATTTT.